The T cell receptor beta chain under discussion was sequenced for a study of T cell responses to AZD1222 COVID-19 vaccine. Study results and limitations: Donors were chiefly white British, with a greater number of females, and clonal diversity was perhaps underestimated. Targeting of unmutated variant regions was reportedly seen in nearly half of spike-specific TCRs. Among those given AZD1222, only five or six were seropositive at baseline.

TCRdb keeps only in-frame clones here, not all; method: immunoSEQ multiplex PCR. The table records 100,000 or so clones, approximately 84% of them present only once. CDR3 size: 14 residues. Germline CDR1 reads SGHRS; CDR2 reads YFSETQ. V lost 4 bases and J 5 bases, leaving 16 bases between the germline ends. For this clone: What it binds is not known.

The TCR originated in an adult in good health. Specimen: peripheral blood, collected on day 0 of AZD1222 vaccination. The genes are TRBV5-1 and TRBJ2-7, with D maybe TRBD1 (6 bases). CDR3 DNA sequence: TGCGCCAGCAGCCCGGGACAACCAGCGGACGAGCAGTACTTC. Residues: CASSPGQPADEQYF.